The 22 T cell receptor beta chains in this list originate from one sample, sequenced in a study of T cells in women clearing cervical HPV infection. This table comes from immunoSEQ multiplex PCR, and its TCRdb copy is limited to in-frame clones, with some not included. The ten top clones account for more than 9.5%, within a sample of 27,000 or so clones. The material sequenced was blood buffy coat. The source is a woman between 18 and 70 years old with a cervical HPV16 infection that either progressed to CIN3+ or cleared (not recorded which).

In the case of this clone: The read ends 3 residues shy of where the CDR3 ends; the end is completed using the germline J gene. J is TRBJ2-7 and V is TRBV4-2; possible D gene TRBD1, 6 bases. The CDR3 runs 17 residues. The germline V and J ends were trimmed by 4 bases and 2 bases, with 21 bases remaining between them. The germline V gene encodes CDR1 LGHNA and CDR2 YNFKEQ. CDR3 bases read: TGTGCCAGCAGCCTCCGATTACAGGACAGTGGTCCCTACGAG. Its protein is CASSLRLQDSGPYE. The full CDR3 protein reads CASSLRLQDSGPYEQYF.

Note on this clone: The read gets to within 3 residues of the CDR3 end, and the germline J gene fills in the rest. The V and J genes are TRBV6-2 or TRBV6-3 and TRBJ2-2; D perhaps matches TRBD2 (6 bases). CDR3 length: 16 residues. V was shortened by 6 bases and J by 0 bases, with 14 bases between the two germline ends. CDR1 is MNHEY, CDR2 SVGEGT, per germline. Incomplete CDR3 DNA: TGTGCCAGCAGACACGGAGGGGCAGCGAACACCGGGGAG. It specifies CASRHGGAANTGE. Given in full, the CDR3 is CASRHGGAANTGELFF.

To note about this clone: The CDR3 is cut off 3 residues early in the read; its end comes from the germline J gene. This chain connects TRBV14 to TRBJ1-6; TRBD1 agrees at 11 bases. The CDR3 has 16 amino acids. Germline V gives CDR1 SGHDN, CDR2 FVKESK. The trim removed 4 bases at V and 7 bases at J, leaving 6 bases unmatched. The chain's CDR3 is CASSRDRGLKNSPLHF. The sequenced part of the CDR3 DNA is TGTGCCAGCAGCCGGGACAGGGGGTTGAAGAATTCACCC.

In regard to this clone: Read coverage stops 3 residues before the CDR3 terminus; the germline J gene supplies the remainder. This chain links TRBV7-2 with TRBJ2-7; 12 nucleotides line up with TRBD2. V lost 0 bases and J lost 5; bases outside the gene matches: 5. This CDR3 is 16 amino acids long. Germline lookup yields CDR1 SGHTA and CDR2 FQGNSA. The CDR3 spells CASSLAASGRAHEQYF. The sequenced part of the CDR3 DNA is TGTGCCAGCAGCTTAGCAGCTAGCGGGAGGGCTCACGAG.

About this clone: The read terminates 3 residues ahead of where the CDR3 ends, so the germline J gene completes it. This chain links TRBV19 with TRBJ2-2, with D perhaps TRBD1 (5 bases). There are 21 residues in the CDR3. Germline V lookup: CDR1 LNHDA, CDR2 SQIVND (reference sequence). V was trimmed by 3 bases and J by 3 bases, leaving 29 bases between them. CDR3 DNA, as far as it was read: TGTGCCAGTAGTATCTTATTGCTCGGTTACAGGTCCCGCGACGACACCGGGGAG. It codes for CASSILLLGYRSRDDTGE. The full CDR3 is CASSILLLGYRSRDDTGELFF.

As concerns this clone: The sequence runs out 3 residues before the end of the CDR3; the remainder is reconstructed from the germline J gene. The chain is built from TRBV7-8 and TRBJ2-3, with 7 bases aligning to TRBD2. Trimming removed 5 bases from V and 2 bases from J; junction bases left unmatched: 7. This CDR3 spans 15 amino acids. CDR1 SGHVS and CDR2 FQNEAQ come from the germline V gene. The CDR3 is CASSPMGDYTDTQYF. Partial CDR3 DNA: TGTGCCAGCAGCCCGATGGGGGACTACACAGATACG.

In regard to this clone: The read halts 3 residues ahead of the CDR3 end, with the missing end drawn from the germline J gene. This chain uses TRBV19 with TRBJ1-4; TRBD1 aligns across 11 bases. CDR3 length equals 14 residues. Germline lookup yields CDR1 LNHDA and CDR2 SQIVND (reference sequence). Trimming at V came to 6 bases and at J to 7 bases, leaving 4 bases not matched to a gene. The part of the CDR3 DNA that was read is TGTGCCAGTAGGGACAGGGGGCGAGGTGAAAAA. As protein: CASRDRGRGEK. The whole CDR3 region reads CASRDRGRGEKLFF.

Concerning this clone itself: With the read ending 3 residues before the CDR3 end, the germline J gene is used to fill in that end. The chain combines TRBV28 with TRBJ2-5; 7 bases agree with TRBD1. Unmatched junction bases numbered 10, after V lost 10 bases and J lost 5 bases. CDR1 and CDR2 from the germline V gene are MDHEN and SYDVKM. This CDR3 has 13 amino acids. Partial CDR3 DNA: TGTGCCACCACAACAGGGGCGAGGGAGACC. Its translation is CATTTGARET. The whole CDR3 is CATTTGARETQYF. The variable domain in full, completed from reference TRBV28 and TRBJ2-5, reads DVKVTQSSRYLVKRTGEKVFLECVQDMDHENMFWYRQDPGLGLRLIYFSYDVKMKEKGDIPEGYSVSREKKERFSLILESASTNQTSMYLCATTTGARETQYFGPGTRLLVL.

With respect to this clone: The CDR3 is cut off 3 residues early in the read; its end comes from the germline J gene. The V gene is TRBV19, the J gene TRBJ2-1; perhaps TRBD2 as D (5 bases). The V end lost 5 bases, the J end lost 4 bases, and 12 bases lay between the germline ends. Germline values: CDR1 LNHDA, CDR2 SQIVND (reference sequence). This CDR3 comprises 14 residues. The CDR3 region is CASSRSGNYNEQFF. Incomplete CDR3 DNA: TGTGCCAGTAGTCGAAGCGGCAATTACAATGAG.

A note on this clone: Sequence at one end of the junction differs from germline and may be a read error. The read gets to within 3 residues of the CDR3 end, and the germline J gene fills in the rest. The sample holds other DNA sequences that translate to the same CDR3. The chain is built from TRBV18 and TRBJ1-3, with 10 bases aligning to TRBD1. CDR3 size: 19 residues. Germline CDR1 and CDR2: KGHSH and LQKENI. The part of the CDR3 DNA that was read is TGTGCCAGCTCACCCAAATCCGGGACAGGGGTCTTCTCTGGAAACACA. Translation: CASSPKSGTGVFSGNT. The whole CDR3 protein reads CASSPKSGTGVFSGNTIYF.

A word on this clone: The sequence runs out 3 residues before the end of the CDR3; the remainder is reconstructed from the germline J gene. This chain connects TRBV19 to TRBJ1-2; 10 bases fit TRBD1. The germline CDR1 and CDR2 sequences are LNHDA and SQIVND (reference sequence). V shed 6 bases, J shed 2 bases, and the junction held 3 bases outside the gene matches. The CDR3 spans 14 residues. The CDR3 is CASRMGQGNYGYTF. The sequenced part of the CDR3 DNA is TGTGCCAGTAGGATGGGACAGGGGAACTATGGC.

A remark on this clone: Read sequence stops 3 residues before the CDR3 end, and the germline J gene provides the missing end. The chain combines TRBV20-1 with TRBJ1-4; 7 bases fit TRBD1. The CDR3 is 16 residues long. CDR1 and CDR2 from the germline V gene are DFQATT and SNEGSKA (reference sequence). The sequenced CDR3 bases are TGCAGTTCACAGGAGAGGCCTGACAGGGCAAATTCACCA. It codes for CSSQERPDRANSP. The CDR3 in its entirety is CSSQERPDRANSPLFF.

Concerning this clone: The CDR3 end falls 3 residues outside the read, so it is completed with the germline J gene. The chain employs TRBV5-1 and TRBJ2-5; 8 bases are a match to TRBD2. The CDR3 has 15 residues. Trimming at V came to 1 base and at J to 4 bases, leaving 6 bases not matched to a gene. From germline, CDR1 is SGHRS and CDR2 YFSETQ. This CDR3 is CASSLSGGGGETQYF. Incomplete CDR3 DNA: TGCGCCAGCAGCTTGAGCGGGGGAGGGGGAGAGACC. Variable domain in full (rest from reference TRBV5-1 and TRBJ2-5): KAGVTQTPRYLIKTRGQQVTLSCSPISGHRSVSWYQQTPGQGLQFLFEYFSETQRNKGNFPGRFSGRQFSNSRSEMNVSTLELGDSALYLCASSLSGGGGETQYFGPGTRLLVL.

Remarks on this clone: Coverage ceases 3 residues before the CDR3 finishes, and the germline J gene fills in the end. The chain recombines TRBV18 with TRBJ1-2; 8 bases are a match to TRBD1. The germline gives CDR1 KGHSH, CDR2 LQKENI. The CDR3 totals 16 residues. With V trimmed by 3 bases and J by 2 bases, 8 bases remained unmatched. CDR3 loop: CASSPGGQGFNYGYTF. The sequenced part of the CDR3 DNA is TGTGCCAGCTCACCGGGAGGACAGGGATTCAACTATGGC.

As for this clone: The read terminates 3 residues ahead of where the CDR3 ends, so the germline J gene completes it. V and J are TRBV2 and TRBJ1-6; D perhaps matches TRBD1 (5 bases). Per germline, CDR1 SNHLY and CDR2 FYNNEI. The CDR3 extends over 14 amino acids. Trimming cost V 7 bases and J 7 bases, with 14 bases left between them. The covered CDR3 bases are TGTGCCAGCAAGGGGCACTTCCCAAATTCACCC. Protein product: CASKGHFPNSP. The CDR3, in full, reads CASKGHFPNSPLHF.

The CDR3 reads CASSLQGDTEAFF. The DNA read from the CDR3 is TGTGCCAGCAGCTTACAGGGGGACACTGAA. The J gene is TRBJ1-1, the V gene TRBV7-3; 7 bases align to TRBD1. The read terminates 3 residues before the CDR3 end, so the remaining end is supplied by the germline J gene. Germline V gene sequence: CDR1 SGHTA, CDR2 FQGTGA. The trim removed 2 bases at V and 3 bases at J, leaving 0 bases unmatched. The CDR3 runs to 13 residues.

This clone ranks as medium-sized in terms of frequency. The read terminates 3 residues ahead of where the CDR3 ends, so the germline J gene completes it. V and J are TRBV19 and TRBJ2-6; 9 nucleotides match TRBD1. CDR3 length: 16 residues. Germline lookup yields CDR1 LNHDA and CDR2 SQIVND (reference sequence). V lost 11 bases and J lost 0; bases outside the gene matches: 8. The CDR3: CACRDRVNSGANVLTF. The part of the CDR3 DNA that was read is TGTGCCTGCCGGGACAGGGTGAACTCTGGGGCCAACGTC.

Worth noting for this clone: The read terminates 3 residues before the CDR3 end, so the remaining end is supplied by the germline J gene. J is TRBJ1-1 and V is TRBV5-1; 7 positions agree with TRBD1. Unmatched junction bases numbered 4, after V lost 4 bases and J lost 4 bases. From germline, CDR1 is SGHRS and CDR2 YFSETQ. The CDR3 totals 13 residues. The CDR3 protein is CASSVGGRTEAFF. CDR3 DNA (partial): TGCGCCAGCAGCGTAGGGGGCCGCACTGAA.

A note on this clone: One end of the junction is discordant with germline, which a read error may explain. The read ends 3 residues early relative to the CDR3; the germline J gene fills the gap. This sample also contains other DNA sequences that code for the same CDR3. The chain uses TRBV7-2 and TRBJ1-3; no reliable D call. Germline loops: CDR1 SGHTA, CDR2 FQGNSA. The CDR3 sequence is 15 residues long. The CDR3 reads CASSYASGYGNTIYF. The sequenced part of the CDR3 DNA is TGTGCCAGCAGCTACGCGTCGGGGTACGGAAACACA.

CDR3 region: CASSLGDRADNEQFF. CDR3 DNA (partial): TGCGCCAGCAGCTTGGGGGACAGGGCGGACAATGAG. V is TRBV5-1 and J is TRBJ2-1; the match to TRBD1 covers 9 bases. The read finishes 3 residues shy of the CDR3 end, and the germline J gene is used to complete it. The CDR3 runs to 15 residues. Germline V CDR1 and CDR2: SGHRS, YFSETQ. J gave up 5 bases and V 0 bases, and 3 bases lay outside the gene matches.

Details on this clone: The read ends 3 residues early relative to the CDR3; the germline J gene fills the gap. The genes are TRBV7-2 and TRBJ2-7, with TRBD2 matching over 11 bases. Germline CDR1 reads SGHTA; CDR2 reads FQGNSA. The CDR3 sequence is 16 residues long. Trimming at V came to 0 bases and at J to 6 bases, leaving 7 bases not matched to a gene. The covered CDR3 bases are TGTGCCAGCAGCTTAGCGCTACTAGCGGGAGAAGTCGAG. Its translation is CASSLALLAGEVE. In full, the CDR3 is CASSLALLAGEVEQYF.

On this clone itself: The missing CDR3 end, 3 residues past where the read stops, is filled in from the germline J gene. The gene calls are TRBV20-1 and TRBJ1-4, with 7 bases lining up with TRBD1. Germline loops: CDR1 DFQATT, CDR2 SNEGSKA (reference sequence). The ends lost 6 bases at V and 3 bases at J; junction bases unmatched: 7. This CDR3 is built from 14 residues. CDR3 bases read: TGCAGTGCGCGAACAGGGGAGGCTAATGAAAAA. Translation: CSARTGEANEK. The full CDR3 protein reads CSARTGEANEKLFF.